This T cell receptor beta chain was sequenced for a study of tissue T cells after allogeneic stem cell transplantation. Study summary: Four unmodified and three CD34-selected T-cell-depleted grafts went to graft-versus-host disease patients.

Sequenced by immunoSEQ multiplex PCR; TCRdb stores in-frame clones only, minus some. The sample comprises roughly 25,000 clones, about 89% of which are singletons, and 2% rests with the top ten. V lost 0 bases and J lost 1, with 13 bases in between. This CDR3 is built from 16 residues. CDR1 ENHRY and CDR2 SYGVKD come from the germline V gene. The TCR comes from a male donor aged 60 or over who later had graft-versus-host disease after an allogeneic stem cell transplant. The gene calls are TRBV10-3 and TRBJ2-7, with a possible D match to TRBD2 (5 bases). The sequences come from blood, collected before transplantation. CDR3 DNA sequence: TGTGCCATCAGTGAGTCGAATAGCGTGACTTCCTACGAGCAGTACTTC. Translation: CAISESNSVTSYEQYF.